This T cell receptor beta chain came from a study of radiotherapy plus CTLA-4 blockade in lung cancer. Study at large: 15% to 20% of patients responded objectively, and around 31% achieved disease control.

The assay was immunoSEQ multiplex PCR, and TCRdb's table has in-frame clones only and misses some. The data show some 73,000 clones, 78% seen once. Whole-study results and caveats: Blood TCR clones of tumor origin expanded after radiotherapy plus ipilimumab.

Patients had chemo-refractory metastatic non-small-cell lung cancer and received focal radiation plus CTLA-4 blockade that used ipilimumab. In regard to this clone: What it recognizes is unknown.

Per germline, CDR1 KGHSH and CDR2 LQKENI. V shed 3 bases and J shed 0 bases, with 6 bases lying between them. The CDR3 loop spans 15 amino acids. The sample was peripheral blood, taken from a patient treated with radiotherapy plus ipilimumab. This TCR was recovered from a human donor with non-small cell lung cancer whose response to radiotherapy plus ipilimumab could not be evaluated. Some clones in this sample may be carry-over from other donors' samples. The V call is TRBV18, the J call TRBJ2-6; D gene ambiguous. In nucleotides, the CDR3 is TGTGCCAGCTCACCGAGTGTCTCTGGGGCCAACGTCCTGACTTTC. Its protein is CASSPSVSGANVLTF.